Each of the 32 T cell receptor beta chains below was sequenced from the same sample in a study of blood T cell repertoires in COVID-19. Data came from immunoSEQ multiplex PCR; TCRdb stores just in-frame clones and leaves some out. The sample consists of 230,000 or so clones, around 80% of them appearing once. Material: peripheral blood. The receptors were sampled from a woman in her thirties or forties who had recovered from COVID-19.

This clone has more than one count but fewer than ten. The chain carries TRBV28 and TRBJ1-2, with 9 nucleotides matching TRBD1. Germline CDR1 and CDR2: MDHEN and SYDVKM. J was trimmed by 6 bases and V by 10 bases; bases with no gene match: 12. This CDR3 contains 14 residues. The CDR3 region is CATKKDRGSDGYTF. CDR3 nucleotide sequence: TGTGCCACCAAAAAGGACAGGGGCTCGGATGGCTACACCTTC.

The chain recombines TRBV5-1 with TRBJ2-3; the D gene is possibly TRBD1 (5 bases). The CDR3 sequence is 15 residues long. Trimming removed 0 bases at V and 1 base at J, with 9 bases between. Germline loops: CDR1 SGHRS, CDR2 YFSETQ. CDR3 in amino acids: CASSLDGRGTDTQYF. The CDR3 nucleotides read TGCGCCAGCAGCTTGGATGGCAGGGGCACAGATACGCAGTATTTT.

CDR3 sequence (DNA): TGTGCCAGCAGCCGCACAGGGCGCACTAGCACAGATACGCAGTATTTT. Amino acid sequence: CASSRTGRTSTDTQYF. V usage is TRBV4-2 and J usage is TRBJ2-3; the D gene is possibly TRBD1 (6 bases). The V end was cut by 4 bases, the J end by 0 bases, with 14 bases between. The length of the CDR3 is 16 residues. Germline lookup yields CDR1 LGHNA and CDR2 YNFKEQ.

In DNA, the CDR3 is TGCAGTGCGAGTCGGACAGGGGTGACCCAAGAGACCCAGTACTTC. Its protein product is CSASRTGVTQETQYF. This chain connects TRBV20-1 to TRBJ2-5, with 9 bases fitting TRBD1. V shed 6 bases and J 1 base; nucleotides not matched to a gene: 9. The CDR3 sequence is 15 residues long. Germline CDR1 DFQATT, CDR2 SNEGSKA (reference sequence).

The J gene is TRBJ2-2, the V gene TRBV11-3, with a possible D match to TRBD2 (7 bases). Germline CDR1 is SGHNT and CDR2 is YENEEA. The CDR3 runs to 19 residues. The V end lost 1 base, the J end lost 1 base, and 19 bases lay between the germline ends. The chain's CDR3 is CASSLGDRGAAENTGELFF. CDR3 coding DNA: TGTGCCAGCAGCTTAGGGGACCGGGGGGCGGCGGAGAACACCGGGGAGCTGTTTTTT.

J is TRBJ2-1 and V is TRBV12-3 or TRBV12-4, with a weak D call TRBD2 (6 bases). V shed 6 bases and J shed 4 bases, with 10 bases lying between them. This CDR3 contains 13 residues. The CDR3 DNA reads as TGTGCCAGCAGCCTACGGGAGTACAATGAGCAGTTCTTC. Amino acid sequence: CASSLREYNEQFF.

This sequence joins TRBV13 and TRBJ2-3; 8 nucleotides align to TRBD2. This CDR3 contains 13 residues. The trim removed 5 bases at V and 10 bases at J, leaving 8 bases unmatched. Germline values: CDR1 PRHDT, CDR2 FYEKMQ (reference sequence). The CDR3 DNA reads TGTGCCAGCAGCGCCACAATAGCGGGGTCGCAGTATTTT. It encodes CASSATIAGSQYF.

The chain joins TRBV15 to TRBJ2-5; 7 bases line up with TRBD2. The germline CDR1 and CDR2 sequences are LNHNV and YYDKDF (reference sequence). With 0 bases clipped from V and 9 bases from J, the junction kept 10 bases outside the gene matches. The CDR3 contains 15 residues. Here the CDR3 DNA reads TGTGCCACCAGCAGAGATGCAAGGGGACGGGGGGCCCAGTACTTC. It yields the protein CATSRDARGRGAQYF.

This clone was detected a few times. This chain connects TRBV27 to TRBJ1-1; D ambiguous. From germline, CDR1 is MNHEY and CDR2 SMNVEV (reference sequence). The CDR3 covers 13 residues. V was shortened by 5 bases and J by 4 bases, with 11 bases between the two germline ends. The DNA for the CDR3 is TGTGCCAGCAGTGCGCGTGTTGCCACTGAAGCTTTCTTT. Protein: CASSARVATEAFF.

V and J are TRBV6-5 and TRBJ2-3, with a possible D match to TRBD2 (5 bases). Germline V lookup: CDR1 MNHEY, CDR2 SVGAGI. The V and J ends lost 5 bases and 1 base respectively, with 10 bases between them. There are 14 residues in the CDR3. The CDR3 region is CASSTPGGTDTQYF. In DNA, the CDR3 is TGTGCCAGCAGTACCCCCGGGGGCACAGATACGCAGTATTTT.

This chain links TRBV7-8 with TRBJ2-1; D uncertain. Trimming took 2 bases from V and 8 from J, leaving 13 bases between them. CDR1 and CDR2 (germline): SGHVS, FQNEAQ. This CDR3 comprises 14 residues. The CDR3 here is CASSLLLGVDEQFF. DNA of the CDR3: TGTGCCAGCAGCTTACTGCTAGGAGTCGATGAGCAGTTCTTC.

The chain is built from TRBV12-3 or TRBV12-4 and TRBJ1-1; 7 bases align to TRBD1. The CDR3 extends over 13 amino acids. Trimming took 6 bases from V and 1 from J; bases not matched to a gene: 2. This chain's CDR3 is CASRGQPNTEAFF. For the CDR3, the DNA is TGTGCCAGCAGGGGACAGCCGAACACTGAAGCTTTCTTT.

The chain has TRBV7-8 and TRBJ1-4; TRBD1 matches 10 bases. CDR1 and CDR2 (germline): SGHVS, FQNEAQ. This CDR3 spans 16 amino acids. After removal of 4 bases from V and 3 bases from J, the junction contained 5 bases not matched to a gene. In DNA form, the CDR3 reads TGTGCCAGCAGCTATGGGGACAGGGGAGCTAATGAAAAACTGTTTTTT. As protein: CASSYGDRGANEKLFF.

The rearrangement links TRBV9 to TRBJ1-1; 7 nucleotides agree with TRBD1. Looked up from germline, CDR1 is SGDLS and CDR2 is YYNGEE. V lost 2 bases and J lost 1; bases outside the gene matches: 5. The CDR3 is 15 amino acids. CDR3: CASSVRAGGNTEAFF. The CDR3 DNA is TGTGCCAGCAGCGTTCGGGCAGGGGGGAACACTGAAGCTTTCTTT.

The CDR3 is CASSPEFAGVSTDTQYF. CDR3 bases: TGCGCCAGCAGCCCGGAGTTTGCGGGTGTGAGCACAGATACGCAGTATTTT. The rearrangement joins TRBV5-1 to TRBJ2-3; perhaps TRBD2 as D (5 bases). The CDR3 contains 17 residues. Germline CDR1 and CDR2: SGHRS and YFSETQ. V shed 4 bases and J shed 0 bases, with 18 bases lying between them.

J is TRBJ1-1 and V is TRBV10-3; 10 nucleotides match TRBD1. The germline gives CDR1 ENHRY, CDR2 SYGVKD. Losses at the gene ends were 7 bases for V and 6 bases for J; bases not matched to a gene: 8. This CDR3 is 14 amino acids long. CDR3 amino acids: CAITGTGEFAEAFF. CDR3 nucleotide sequence: TGTGCCATCACTGGGACAGGGGAGTTCGCTGAAGCTTTCTTT.

This clone was recorded a few times. This chain links TRBV3-1 (or the pseudogene TRBV3-2) with TRBJ2-2, with 9 bases fitting TRBD1. This CDR3 has 14 amino acids. Germline CDR1 and CDR2: LGHDT and YNNKEL (reference sequence). The trim removed 3 bases at V and 8 bases at J, leaving 4 bases unmatched. CDR3 region: CASSQRTGEGELFF. Written as DNA, the CDR3 is TGTGCCAGCAGCCAGCGGACAGGGGAGGGGGAGCTGTTTTTT.

This clone was found once. The rearrangement uses TRBV19 and TRBJ2-7, with TRBD1 matching over 10 bases. CDR1 is LNHDA and CDR2 is SQIVND in the germline V gene (reference sequence). V was clipped by 7 bases and J by 3 bases; unmatched bases: 6. The CDR3 extends over 14 amino acids. The CDR3 spells CASKGQGCFYEQYF. Here the CDR3 DNA reads TGTGCCAGTAAGGGACAGGGGTGTTTCTACGAGCAGTACTTC.

To note about this clone: A junction end diverges from the germline sequence, so it may reflect a read error. V is TRBV24-1 and J is TRBJ2-2; TRBD1 agrees at 9 bases. Germline CDR1 and CDR2: KGHDR and SFDVKD. This CDR3 region has 18 residues. CDR3 nucleotide sequence: TGTGCCACCAGTGATTCACATACCGGGACAGGGAACTCCGGGGAGCTGTTTTTT. Translated, it gives CATSDSHTGTGNSGELFF.

V gene TRBV5-5 combines with J gene TRBJ1-1; no clear D. V was pared by 0 bases and J by 7 bases, with 7 bases between. Germline V lookup: CDR1 SGHKS, CDR2 YYEKEE (reference sequence). The CDR3 runs 12 residues. The CDR3 DNA reads as TGTGCCAGCAGCTTGGTAGCCGGTGAAGCTTTCTTT. This encodes CASSLVAGEAFF.

The chain joins TRBV19 to TRBJ2-3; maybe TRBD1 (5 bases). This CDR3 region has 15 residues. Germline values: CDR1 LNHDA, CDR2 SQIVND (reference sequence). Trimming left V 5 bases short and J 2 bases short, with 14 bases between. The CDR3 here is CASSQRQSPTDTQYF. CDR3 nucleotide sequence: TGTGCCAGTAGTCAGCGACAGTCTCCCACAGATACGCAGTATTTT.

The chain has TRBV6-4 and TRBJ2-2, with TRBD1 as a possible D gene (6 bases). The V gene's germline CDR1 is MRHNA and CDR2 SNTAGT. There are 13 residues in the CDR3. The V end lost 4 bases, the J end lost 6 bases, and 9 bases lay between the germline ends. The CDR3 nucleotides are TGTGCCAGCAGTGTGACAGGAGCCGGGGAGCTGTTTTTT. Residues: CASSVTGAGELFF.

This chain connects TRBV15 to TRBJ1-4, with D unclear. In germline, CDR1 is LNHNV, CDR2 YYDKDF (reference sequence). This CDR3 region has 12 residues. Trimming shortened V by 0 bases and J by 7 bases, and 3 bases separated the two germline ends. The CDR3: CATSRDSEKLFF. CDR3 bases: TGTGCCACCAGCAGAGATAGTGAAAAACTGTTTTTT.

The gene calls are TRBV2 and TRBJ1-6; D not certain. V lost 6 bases to trimming and J lost 6 bases, with 15 bases between them. CDR3 length: 15 amino acids. CDR1 is SNHLY, CDR2 FYNNEI, per germline. In DNA form, the CDR3 reads TGTGCCAGCAGATTCGACGGACTACTTAATTCACCCCTCCACTTT. This encodes CASRFDGLLNSPLHF.

This chain joins TRBV5-1 and TRBJ2-7; no firm D call. The CDR3 runs to 14 residues. Trimming shortened V by 4 bases and J by 0 bases, and 11 bases separated the two germline ends. CDR1 and CDR2 from the germline V gene are SGHRS and YFSETQ. The DNA of the CDR3 is TGCGCCAGCAGCCCCCCCTTAGCCTCCTACGAGCAGTACTTC. Encoded protein: CASSPPLASYEQYF.

The V call is TRBV5-8, the J call TRBJ1-5; perhaps TRBD1 as D (6 bases). The V end was cut by 4 bases, the J end by 6 bases, with 17 bases between. This CDR3 region has 15 residues. CDR1 and CDR2 from the germline V gene are SGHTS and YDEGEE. The CDR3 is CASSQGQGITQPQHF. CDR3 nucleotides: TGTGCCAGCAGCCAGGGCCAGGGGATTACTCAGCCCCAGCATTTT. Looking up the rest from reference TRBV5-8 and TRBJ1-5 gives the full variable domain: EAGVTQSPTHLIKTRGQQATLRCSPISGHTSVYWYQQALGLGLQFLLWYDEGEERNRGNFPPRFSGRQFPNYSSELNVNALELEDSALYLCASSQGQGITQPQHFGDGTRLSIL.

The rearrangement uses TRBV19 and TRBJ1-4, with TRBD1 matching 10 bases. The CDR3 sequence is 16 residues long. The germline CDR1 and CDR2 sequences are LNHDA and SQIVND (reference sequence). Germline trimming cut 7 bases from V and 0 bases from J; bases unmatched to any gene: 5. The CDR3 DNA is TGTGCCAGTACGGGACAGGGGACTGCAACTAATGAAAAACTGTTTTTT. It yields the protein CASTGQGTATNEKLFF.

The CDR3 here is CARSYGQVFSDEQFF. The CDR3 DNA is TGTGCCAGAAGCTACGGACAGGTCTTCTCTGACGAGCAGTTCTTC. The V call is TRBV5-3, the J call TRBJ2-1; 7 nucleotides match TRBD1. TRBV5-3 is labeled an ORF, and its function is uncertain. CDR3 size: 15 residues. Unmatched junction bases numbered 13, after V lost 3 bases and J lost 10 bases.

The chain carries TRBV19 and TRBJ2-7, with D tentatively TRBD1 (5 bases). Germline V gives CDR1 LNHDA, CDR2 SQIVND (reference sequence). Trimming removed 9 bases from V and 2 bases from J, with 17 bases in between. CDR3 length equals 14 residues. CDR3 DNA: TGTGCCAGCCTTGACAGATATCGTCCCTACGAGCAGTACTTC. Protein: CASLDRYRPYEQYF.

The chain joins TRBV6-1 to TRBJ1-2; D unclear. CDR1 and CDR2 from the germline V gene are MNHNS and SASEGT. This CDR3 contains 11 residues. Trimming took 6 bases from V and 6 from J, leaving 8 bases between them. CDR3 in DNA: TGTGCCAGCAGGCGGTTTGATGGCTACACCTTC. This gives the protein CASRRFDGYTF.

V usage is TRBV6-5 and J usage is TRBJ2-5; 9 bases map to TRBD1. Germline V gene data show CDR1 as MNHEY and CDR2 as SVGAGI. The CDR3 has 15 residues. Germline trimming cut 10 bases from V and 3 bases from J; bases unmatched to any gene: 12. CDR3 sequence (DNA): TGTGCCACCAATAACAGGGGGCGAGCTAAAGAGACCCAGTACTTC. Its translation is CATNNRGRAKETQYF.

The V gene is TRBV6-5, the J gene TRBJ2-5, with D unclear. The CDR3 is 13 amino acids. CDR1 is MNHEY and CDR2 is SVGAGI in the germline V gene. The germline V and J ends were trimmed by 7 bases and 5 bases, with 14 bases remaining between them. The CDR3 spells CASTVQFAETQYF. In DNA form, the CDR3 reads TGTGCCAGCACGGTACAGTTCGCCGAGACCCAGTACTTC.